This entry lists 21 T cell receptor beta chains sequenced from one sample in a study of tissue T cells after allogeneic stem cell transplantation. Assay: immunoSEQ multiplex PCR; the TCRdb copy retains only in-frame clones and omits some. This sample has 45,000 to 50,000 clones, with 73% found just once. Material: sorted cells pooled from one or two spleens. These receptors originate from a pool of C57BL/6 mice in good health.

A word on this clone: Germline and genes here are mouse. The sequenced fragment ends 1 residue before the CDR3 boundary, so the rest is inferred from the germline J gene. This chain links TRBV3 with TRBJ2-4; 8 positions match TRBD2. J was trimmed by 1 base and V by 2 bases; bases with no gene match: 5. Germline CDR1 is SNHLY and CDR2 is FYNGKV (reference sequence). This CDR3 spans 16 amino acids. The sequenced part of the CDR3 DNA is TGTGCCAGCAGCTTAAAACTGGGGGTACGTCAAAACACCTTGTAC. Amino acids: CASSLKLGVRQNTLY. The entire CDR3 reads CASSLKLGVRQNTLYF.

Remarks on this clone: The listed genes are named as in mouse. The sequenced fragment ends 1 residue before the CDR3 boundary, so the rest is inferred from the germline J gene. The rearrangement joins TRBV16 to TRBJ2-3; 11 bases map to TRBD2. Germline-derived CDR1 and CDR2 are SGHSA and FRNQAP. J lost 3 bases, V lost 5 bases, and 1 base had no gene match. This CDR3 region has 14 residues. Here the CDR3 reads CASSRDWGAETLYF. The CDR3 bases that were read are TGTGCAAGCAGCCGGGACTGGGGGGCAGAAACGCTGTAT.

Concerning this clone itself: Mouse gene names and germline throughout. The read ends 1 residue early relative to the CDR3; the germline J gene fills the gap. V is TRBV12-1 and J is TRBJ2-1; 7 bases are a match to TRBD2. The CDR3 is 14 residues long. The trim removed 0 bases at V and 6 bases at J, leaving 4 bases unmatched. The germline V gene has CDR1 SGHSN and CDR2 HYEKVE. CDR3 bases read: TGTGCCAGCTCTCTCGAGAACTGGGGTGCTGAGCAGTTC. As protein: CASSLENWGAEQF. The whole CDR3 sequence is CASSLENWGAEQFF.

Turning to this clone: Mouse germline and gene names are used. The read terminates 1 residue before the CDR3 end, so the remaining end is supplied by the germline J gene. The chain combines TRBV16 with TRBJ2-1; 14 bases line up with TRBD2. Looked up from germline, CDR1 is SGHSA and CDR2 is FRNQAP. J lost 7 bases, V lost 0 bases, and 8 bases had no gene match. The CDR3 loop spans 18 amino acids. The CDR3: CASSLDSGTGGARAEQFF. Incomplete CDR3 DNA: TGTGCAAGCAGCTTAGATTCGGGGACTGGGGGGGCGCGGGCTGAGCAGTTC.

Comments on this clone: Gene labels here are mouse ones. The read falls 1 residue short of the CDR3 end, and the missing part is taken from the germline J gene. This chain uses TRBV13-1 with TRBJ1-3; 8 nucleotides agree with TRBD1. There are 13 residues in the CDR3. V shed 5 bases and J 3 bases; nucleotides not matched to a gene: 1. CDR1 and CDR2 (germline): NSHNY, SYGAGN. CDR3 DNA (partial): TGTGCCAGCAGGGACAGGGTTGGAAATACGCTCTAT. Its translation is CASRDRVGNTLY. The complete CDR3 sequence is CASRDRVGNTLYF.

In regard to this clone: The gene symbols are mouse symbols. The missing CDR3 end, 1 residue past where the read stops, is filled in from the germline J gene. The chain links TRBV4 to TRBJ2-7, with 7 bases fitting TRBD2. There are 12 residues in the CDR3. The V and J ends lost 4 bases and 7 bases, in that order; junction bases with no gene match: 4. In germline, CDR1 is LGHDT, CDR2 YNNKQL (reference sequence). The CDR3 bases that were read are TGTGCCAGCAGCTGGGGGGGGAAGGAACAGTAC. Its translation: CASSWGGKEQY. The whole CDR3 is CASSWGGKEQYF.

About this clone itself: Any gene name here is a mouse gene name. Read data end 1 residue before the CDR3 end; the end is taken from the germline J gene. The rearrangement joins TRBV13-1 to TRBJ2-4; 8 bases fit TRBD1. Unmatched junction bases numbered 8, after V lost 4 bases and J lost 1 base. Germline CDR1 is NSHNY and CDR2 is SYGAGN. This CDR3 region has 16 residues. CDR3 bases read: TGTGCCAGCAGTCAAGGACAGGGTGGGGGTCAAAACACCTTGTAC. This sequence encodes CASSQGQGGGQNTLY. In full, the CDR3 reads CASSQGQGGGQNTLYF.

As concerns this clone: The germline and genes are mouse ones. The CDR3 end lies 1 residue beyond the end of the read and is filled in from the germline J gene. V is TRBV19 and J is TRBJ1-1; perhaps TRBD1 as D (6 bases). Per germline, CDR1 FNHDT and CDR2 SITEND (reference sequence). The CDR3 is made up of 13 amino acids. V dropped 3 bases and J dropped 3 bases, with 9 bases sitting between them. The covered CDR3 bases are TGTGCCAGCAGTAACCGGGGGCACACAGAAGTCTTC. Protein sequence: CASSNRGHTEVF. The complete CDR3 protein is CASSNRGHTEVFF.

On this clone itself: The genes and germline here are from mouse. Read coverage stops 1 residue before the CDR3 terminus; the germline J gene supplies the remainder. This chain joins TRBV13-2 and TRBJ1-2; D remains ambiguous. Germline-derived CDR1 and CDR2 are NNHNN and SYGAGS (reference sequence). The CDR3 length is 13 residues. V lost 1 base and J 1 base, leaving 5 bases between the germline ends. The CDR3 loop is CASGDHRNSDYTF. The CDR3 bases that were read are TGTGCCAGCGGTGATCACAGAAACTCCGACTACACC.

About this clone itself: Gene and germline names: mouse. The DNA ends 1 residue before the CDR3 does, and the rest of the CDR3 is filled in from the germline J gene. This chain joins TRBV1 and TRBJ2-5, with 10 bases that match TRBD2. Germline values: CDR1 NSQYPW, CDR2 LRSPGD (reference sequence). This CDR3 has 16 amino acids. The J segment lost 1 base and the V segment lost 1 base, leaving 2 bases of the junction unmatched. Here the CDR3 reads CTCSAVWGGDQDTQYF. CDR3 DNA (partial): TGCACCTGCAGTGCAGTCTGGGGGGGCGACCAAGACACCCAGTAC.

On this clone: These gene names are mouse names. The DNA ends 1 residue before the CDR3 does, and the rest of the CDR3 is filled in from the germline J gene. The chain links TRBV13-2 to TRBJ2-4, with 7 bases aligning to TRBD1. Per germline, CDR1 NNHNN and CDR2 SYGAGS (reference sequence). The CDR3 consists of 14 residues. With 5 bases clipped from V and 0 bases from J, the junction kept 3 bases outside the gene matches. The chain's CDR3 is CASGGQTSQNTLYF. The DNA read from the CDR3 is TGTGCCAGCGGGGGACAGACTAGTCAAAACACCTTGTAC.

Note on this clone: Mouse names are used for the genes. The CDR3 region is CASSLVGADTLYF. The sequenced part of the CDR3 DNA is TGTGCCAGCAGTCTGGTGGGCGCGGACACCTTGTAC. The chain joins TRBV26 to TRBJ2-4; no clear D gene. The CDR3 goes on 1 residue after the read ends, and that part is filled in from the germline J gene. This CDR3 contains 13 residues. V gave up 2 bases and J gave up 7 bases, with 10 bases separating them. The germline V gene has CDR1 KGHPV and CDR2 FQNQEV (reference sequence).

For this clone: Genes and germline are mouse. From the germline J gene comes the end of the CDR3, since the read stops 1 residue before it. Other DNA variants within this sample encode the same CDR3. This chain uses TRBV1 with TRBJ2-4; D is possibly TRBD1 (5 bases). Germline loops: CDR1 NSQYPW, CDR2 LRSPGD (reference sequence). V gave up 2 bases and J gave up 0 bases, with 6 bases separating them. This CDR3 is 14 amino acids long. CDR3 DNA, as far as it was read: TGCACCTGCAGTGCAAGGACAAGTCAAAACACCTTGTAC. Translated, it gives CTCSARTSQNTLY. The whole CDR3 region reads CTCSARTSQNTLYF.

For this clone: Gene labels here are mouse ones. The part of the CDR3 DNA that was read is TGTGCCAGCACCCGGGACAGGGCTGGAAATACGCTCTAT. It codes for CASTRDRAGNTLY. The CDR3 in its entirety is CASTRDRAGNTLYF. The gene calls are TRBV26 and TRBJ1-3; 9 bases are shared with TRBD1. Sequencing ends 1 residue short of the CDR3 end; the germline J gene provides the rest. Trimming took 7 bases from V and 2 from J; bases not matched to a gene: 3. The CDR3 is made up of 14 amino acids. Per germline, CDR1 KGHPV and CDR2 FQNQEV (reference sequence).

To note about this clone: Here the gene names and germline are mouse. The read halts 1 residue ahead of the CDR3 end, with the missing end drawn from the germline J gene. The V gene is TRBV13-2, the J gene TRBJ2-3; 8 bases align to TRBD2. The CDR3 is made up of 15 amino acids. Trimming cost V 0 bases and J 3 bases; bases outside gene matches: 3. Germline V lookup: CDR1 NNHNN, CDR2 SYGAGS (reference sequence). CDR3 bases read: TGTGCCAGCGGTGATGCACTGGGGGAAGCAGAAACGCTGTAT. Protein sequence: CASGDALGEAETLY. The whole CDR3 protein is CASGDALGEAETLYF.

Points on this clone: The listed genes are named as in mouse. The read gets to within 1 residue of the CDR3 end, and the germline J gene fills in the rest. This chain connects TRBV19 to TRBJ1-5; no firm D call. The CDR3 covers 10 residues. V lost 3 bases, J lost 7 bases, and 2 bases lay in between. Germline V lookup: CDR1 FNHDT, CDR2 SITEND (reference sequence). The CDR3 reads CASSRQAPLF. The sequenced part of the CDR3 DNA is TGTGCCAGCAGTAGGCAGGCTCCGCTT.

This clone was detected only a few times. Each gene name is a mouse one. The read comes to an end 1 residue before the CDR3 does, leaving the germline J gene to fill in the end. The V and J genes are TRBV16 and TRBJ1-4; the D gene is possibly TRBD1 (6 bases). Deletions cut 4 bases from V and 0 bases from J, with 9 bases between. Germline V gene sequence: CDR1 SGHSA, CDR2 FRNQAP. The CDR3 is 15 amino acids. CDR3 bases read: TGTGCAAGCAGCTCACAGGGAGTTTCCAACGAAAGATTATTT. This codes for CASSSQGVSNERLF. The full-length CDR3 reads as CASSSQGVSNERLFF.

Of note for this clone: Mouse gene names apply. The read comes to an end 1 residue before the CDR3 does, leaving the germline J gene to fill in the end. The chain has TRBV29 and TRBJ2-3; TRBD2 aligns across 12 bases. CDR1 MSHET and CDR2 SYDVDS come from the germline V gene. The CDR3 runs 17 residues. Unmatched junction bases numbered 7, after V lost 6 bases and J lost 0 bases. Here the CDR3 reads CASRSGTGGPSAETLYF. The CDR3 DNA, read in part, is TGTGCTAGCAGATCCGGGACTGGGGGGCCTAGTGCAGAAACGCTGTAT. Variable domain in full (rest from reference TRBV29 and TRBJ2-3): DMKVTQMPRYLIKRMGENVLLECGQDMSHETMYWYRQDPGLGLQLIYISYDVDSNSEGDIPKGYRVSRKKREHFSLILDSAKTNQTSVYFCASRSGTGGPSAETLYFGSGTRLTVL.

For this clone: Gene labels here are mouse ones. The read ends 1 residue shy of where the CDR3 ends; the end is completed using the germline J gene. The chain has TRBV13-3 and TRBJ1-6, with TRBD1 matching 8 bases. TRBJ1-6 is reported as an ORF; its role is uncertain. J lost 2 bases, V lost 3 bases, and 1 base had no gene match. The CDR3 has 15 amino acids. CDR1 and CDR2 (germline): NNHDY, SYVADS. The CDR3 is CASSGRGPYNSPLYF. The covered CDR3 bases are TGTGCCAGCAGTGGCAGGGGGCCCTATAATTCGCCCCTCTAC.

A remark on this clone: Genes here carry mouse names. The read is 1 residue too short to cover the CDR3 end, so that end is filled in from the germline J gene. J is TRBJ2-5 and V is TRBV4, with 12 nucleotides matching TRBD2. This CDR3 is 15 amino acids long. Per germline, CDR1 LGHDT and CDR2 YNNKQL (reference sequence). V dropped 5 bases and J dropped 5; count of bases not matched to a gene: 5. The part of the CDR3 DNA that was read is TGTGCCAGCAGCCCCGACTGGGGGGGCTCAGACACCCAGTAC. Translation gives CASSPDWGGSDTQY. The full CDR3 is CASSPDWGGSDTQYF.

About this clone: Genes here carry mouse names. The DNA ends 1 residue before the CDR3 does, and the rest of the CDR3 is filled in from the germline J gene. The rearrangement uses TRBV13-2 and TRBJ2-5; D uncertain. V gave up 0 bases and J gave up 8 bases, with 10 bases separating them. The CDR3 contains 13 residues. CDR1 NNHNN and CDR2 SYGAGS come from the germline V gene (reference sequence). The covered CDR3 bases are TGTGCCAGCGGTGATGGCGGGAGCGGCACCCAGTAC. This codes for CASGDGGSGTQY. The CDR3 in its entirety is CASGDGGSGTQYF.